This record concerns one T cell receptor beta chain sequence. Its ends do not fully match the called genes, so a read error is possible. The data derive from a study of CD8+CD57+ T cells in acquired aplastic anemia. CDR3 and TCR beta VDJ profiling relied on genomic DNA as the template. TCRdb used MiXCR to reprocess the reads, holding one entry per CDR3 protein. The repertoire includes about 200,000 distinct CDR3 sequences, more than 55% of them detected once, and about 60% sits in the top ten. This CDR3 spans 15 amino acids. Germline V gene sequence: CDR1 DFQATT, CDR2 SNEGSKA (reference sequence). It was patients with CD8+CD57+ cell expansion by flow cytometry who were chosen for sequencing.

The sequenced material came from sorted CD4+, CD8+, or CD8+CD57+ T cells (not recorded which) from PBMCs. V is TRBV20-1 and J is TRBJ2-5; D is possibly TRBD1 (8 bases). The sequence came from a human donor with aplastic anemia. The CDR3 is CSALGQGLNQEAQYF. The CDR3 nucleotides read TGCAGTGCTCTAGGACAGGGACTAAACCAAGAGGCCCAGTACTTC.